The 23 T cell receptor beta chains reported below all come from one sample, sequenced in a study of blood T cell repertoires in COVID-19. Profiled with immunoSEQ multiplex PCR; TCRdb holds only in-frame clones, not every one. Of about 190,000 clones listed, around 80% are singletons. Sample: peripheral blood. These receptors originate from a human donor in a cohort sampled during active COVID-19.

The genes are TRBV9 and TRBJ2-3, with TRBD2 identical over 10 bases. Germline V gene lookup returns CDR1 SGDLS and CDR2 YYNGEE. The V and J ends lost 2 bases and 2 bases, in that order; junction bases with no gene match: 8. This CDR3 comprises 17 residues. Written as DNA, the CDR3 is TGTGCCAGCAGCGTCTCAGCGGGAGGGTTATACACAGATACGCAGTATTTT. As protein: CASSVSAGGLYTDTQYF.

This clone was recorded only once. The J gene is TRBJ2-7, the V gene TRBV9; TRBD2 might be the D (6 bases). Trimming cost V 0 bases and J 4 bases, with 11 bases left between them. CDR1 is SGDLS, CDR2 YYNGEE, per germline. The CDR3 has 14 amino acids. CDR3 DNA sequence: TGTGCCAGCAGCGTAGGTAGCGGACCTTACGAGCAGTACTTC. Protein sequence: CASSVGSGPYEQYF.

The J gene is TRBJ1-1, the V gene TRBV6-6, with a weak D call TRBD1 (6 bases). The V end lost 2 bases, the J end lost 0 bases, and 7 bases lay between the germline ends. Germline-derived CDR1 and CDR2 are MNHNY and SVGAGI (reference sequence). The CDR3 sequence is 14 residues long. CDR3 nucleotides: TGTGCCAGCAGTTACGACAGGCTGAACACTGAAGCTTTCTTT. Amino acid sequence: CASSYDRLNTEAFF.

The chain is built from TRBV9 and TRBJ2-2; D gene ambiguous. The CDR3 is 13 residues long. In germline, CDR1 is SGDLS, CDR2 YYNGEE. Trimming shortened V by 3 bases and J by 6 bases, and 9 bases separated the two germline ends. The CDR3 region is CASSDSTSGELFF. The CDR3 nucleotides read TGTGCCAGCAGCGACAGTACTTCCGGGGAGCTGTTTTTT.

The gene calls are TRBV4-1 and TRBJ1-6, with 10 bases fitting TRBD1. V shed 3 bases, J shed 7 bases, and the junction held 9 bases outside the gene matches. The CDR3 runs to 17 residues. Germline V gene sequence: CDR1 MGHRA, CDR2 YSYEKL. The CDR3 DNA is TGCGCCAGCAGCCAGATCCCGGGACAGGGGTGGAATTCACCCCTCCACTTT. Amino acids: CASSQIPGQGWNSPLHF.

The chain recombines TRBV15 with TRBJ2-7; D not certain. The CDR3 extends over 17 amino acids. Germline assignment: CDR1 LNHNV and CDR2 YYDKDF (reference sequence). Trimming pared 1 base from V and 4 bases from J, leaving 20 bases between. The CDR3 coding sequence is TGTGCCACCAGCAGAGGTTTTGACCCAGGCAATTTGTACGAGCAGTACGTC. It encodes CATSRGFDPGNLYEQYV.

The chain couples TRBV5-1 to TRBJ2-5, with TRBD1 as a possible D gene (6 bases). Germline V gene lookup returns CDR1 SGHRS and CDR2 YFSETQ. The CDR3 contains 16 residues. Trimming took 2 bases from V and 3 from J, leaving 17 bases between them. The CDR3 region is CASSFSKGTPEETQYF. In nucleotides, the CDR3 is TGCGCCAGCAGCTTCTCCAAGGGGACACCAGAAGAGACCCAGTACTTC.

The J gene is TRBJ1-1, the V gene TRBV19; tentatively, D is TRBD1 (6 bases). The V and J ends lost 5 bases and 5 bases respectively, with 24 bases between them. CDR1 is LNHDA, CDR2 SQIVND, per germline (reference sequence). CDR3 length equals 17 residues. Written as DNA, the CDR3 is TGTGCCAGTAGTCAGCAGGGGTCCTCCCCTTCGGGGACTGAAGCTTTCTTT. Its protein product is CASSQQGSSPSGTEAFF. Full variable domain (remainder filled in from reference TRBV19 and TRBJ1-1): DGGITQSPKYLFRKEGQNVTLSCEQNLNHDAMYWYRQDPGQGLRLIYYSQIVNDFQKGDIAEGYSVSREKKESFPLTVTSAQKNPTAFYLCASSQQGSSPSGTEAFFGQGTRLTVV.

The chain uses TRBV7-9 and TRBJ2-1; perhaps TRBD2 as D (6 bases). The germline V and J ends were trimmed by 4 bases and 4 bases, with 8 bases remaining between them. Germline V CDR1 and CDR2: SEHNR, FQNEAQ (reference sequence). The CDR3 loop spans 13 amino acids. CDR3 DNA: TGTGCCAGCAGCTGGGGGACTTACAATGAGCAGTTCTTC. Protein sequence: CASSWGTYNEQFF.

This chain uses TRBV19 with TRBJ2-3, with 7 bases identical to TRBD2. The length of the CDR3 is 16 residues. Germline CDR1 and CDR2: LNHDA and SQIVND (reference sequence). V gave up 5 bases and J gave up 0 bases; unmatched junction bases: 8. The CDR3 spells CASSFSSGTSTDTQYF. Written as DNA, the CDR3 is TGTGCCAGTAGTTTTTCCAGCGGGACTAGCACAGATACGCAGTATTTT.

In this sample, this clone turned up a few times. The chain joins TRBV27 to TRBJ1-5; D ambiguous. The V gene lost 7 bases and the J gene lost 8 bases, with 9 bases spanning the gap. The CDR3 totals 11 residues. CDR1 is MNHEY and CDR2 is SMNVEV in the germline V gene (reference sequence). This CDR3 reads CASTHREPQHF. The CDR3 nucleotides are TGTGCCAGCACACACCGGGAGCCCCAGCATTTT.

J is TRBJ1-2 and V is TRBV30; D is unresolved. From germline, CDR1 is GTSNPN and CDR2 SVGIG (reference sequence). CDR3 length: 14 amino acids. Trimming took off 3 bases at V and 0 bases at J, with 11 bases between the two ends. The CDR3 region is CAWSAGSSNYGYTF. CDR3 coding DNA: TGTGCCTGGAGCGCGGGTTCCTCTAACTATGGCTACACCTTC.

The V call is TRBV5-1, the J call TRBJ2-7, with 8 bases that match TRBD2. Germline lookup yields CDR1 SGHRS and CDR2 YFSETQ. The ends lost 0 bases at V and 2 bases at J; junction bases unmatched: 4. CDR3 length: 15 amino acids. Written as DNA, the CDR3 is TGCGCCAGCAGCTTGGACGGGGGGGACCCCTACGAGCAGTACTTC. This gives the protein CASSLDGGDPYEQYF.

DNA for the CDR3: TGCGCCAGCAGCCCGAGGGTAAGCGGGGTCTCCTACAATGAGCAGTTCTTC. It codes for CASSPRVSGVSYNEQFF. This chain uses TRBV4-1 with TRBJ2-1; 7 nucleotides line up with TRBD2. The CDR3 length is 17 residues. Germline-derived CDR1 and CDR2 are MGHRA and YSYEKL. V was clipped by 4 bases and J by 0 bases; unmatched bases: 9.

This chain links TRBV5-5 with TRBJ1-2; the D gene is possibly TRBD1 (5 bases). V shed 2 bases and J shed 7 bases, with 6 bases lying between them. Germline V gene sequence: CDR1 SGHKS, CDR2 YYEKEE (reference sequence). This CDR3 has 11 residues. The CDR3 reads CASSFGAGYTF. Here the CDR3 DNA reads TGTGCCAGCAGCTTTGGGGCTGGCTACACCTTC.

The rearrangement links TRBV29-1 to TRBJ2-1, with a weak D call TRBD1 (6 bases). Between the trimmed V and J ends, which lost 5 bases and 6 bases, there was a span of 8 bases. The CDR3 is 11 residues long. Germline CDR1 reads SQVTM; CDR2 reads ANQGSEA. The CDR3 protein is CSVWTANEQFF. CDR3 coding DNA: TGCAGCGTTTGGACAGCCAATGAGCAGTTCTTC.

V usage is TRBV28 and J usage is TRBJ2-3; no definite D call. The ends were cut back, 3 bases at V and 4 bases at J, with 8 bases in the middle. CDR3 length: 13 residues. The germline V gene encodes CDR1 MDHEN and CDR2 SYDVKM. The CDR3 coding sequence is TGTGCCAGCAGTTTTTCGGGTTCAGATACGCAGTATTTT. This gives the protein CASSFSGSDTQYF.

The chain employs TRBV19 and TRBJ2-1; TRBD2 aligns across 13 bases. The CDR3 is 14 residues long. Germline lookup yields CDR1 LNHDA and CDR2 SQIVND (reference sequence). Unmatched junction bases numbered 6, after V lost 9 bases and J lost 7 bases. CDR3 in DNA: TGTGCCAGCAAGACTAGCGGGAGGATAAATGAGCAGTTCTTC. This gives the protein CASKTSGRINEQFF.

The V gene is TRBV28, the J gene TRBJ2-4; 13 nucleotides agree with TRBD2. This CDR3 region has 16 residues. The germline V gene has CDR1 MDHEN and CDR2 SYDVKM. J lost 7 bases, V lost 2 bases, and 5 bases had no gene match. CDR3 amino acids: CASSLRTSGSGNIQYF. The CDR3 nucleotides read TGTGCCAGCAGTTTAAGGACTAGCGGGAGTGGGAACATTCAGTACTTC.

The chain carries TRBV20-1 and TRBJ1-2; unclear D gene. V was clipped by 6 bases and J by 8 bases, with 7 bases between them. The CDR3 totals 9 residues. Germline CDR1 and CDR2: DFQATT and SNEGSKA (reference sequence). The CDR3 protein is CSARSGYTF. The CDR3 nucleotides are TGCAGTGCCCGTTCGGGCTACACCTTC.

CDR3 region: CASMLTVTRGYTF. For the CDR3, the DNA is TGTGCCAGCATGCTAACCGTCACGCGCGGCTACACCTTC. This chain uses TRBV2 with TRBJ1-2; D is ambiguous. The V gene's germline CDR1 is SNHLY and CDR2 FYNNEI. The germline V and J ends were trimmed by 7 bases and 8 bases, with 17 bases remaining between them. The CDR3 spans 13 residues.

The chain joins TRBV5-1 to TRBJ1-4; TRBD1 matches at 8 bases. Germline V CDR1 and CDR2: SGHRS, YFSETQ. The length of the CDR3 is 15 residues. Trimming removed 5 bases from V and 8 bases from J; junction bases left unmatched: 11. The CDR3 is CASRPEQGAREKLFF. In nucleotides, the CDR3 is TGCGCCAGCAGACCCGAGCAGGGGGCAAGGGAAAAACTGTTTTTT.

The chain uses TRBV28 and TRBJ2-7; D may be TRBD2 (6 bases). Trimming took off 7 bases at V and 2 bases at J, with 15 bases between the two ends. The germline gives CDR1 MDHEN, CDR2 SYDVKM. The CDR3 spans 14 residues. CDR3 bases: TGTGCCAGCACGCCTCTAGCGAATACCTACGAGCAGTACTTC. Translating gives CASTPLANTYEQYF.